The T cell receptor beta chain under discussion was sequenced for a study of CD8 T cells in Susac syndrome. An input of 0.5 to 1 ug of RNA was subjected to reverse transcription using random hexamers. By means of immunoSEQ multiplex PCR, TCR beta CDR3 spanning 54 Vbeta and 13 Jbeta underwent amplification. TCRdb recomputed calls from the immunoSEQ multiplex PCR reads with MiXCR, one row per CDR3 protein. There are roughly 120,000 distinct CDR3 sequences in the sample; around 95% occur only once, and about 0.1% lies in the top ten. The authors sequenced TCR beta from blood CD8+ and CD4+ T cells. Controls were healthy donors (matched for age and sex). Negative isolation was applied to CD8+ and CD4+ T cells, and FACS enrichment was applied to TEMRA cells. Sequencing used CD4+ T cells from PBMCs. The TCR was taken from a human donor in good health.

CDR3 residues: CASNPGGLDNQPQHF. DNA for the CDR3: TGTGCCAGCAACCCGGGGGGGCTCGACAATCAGCCCCAGCATTTT. The gene calls are TRBV6-6 and TRBJ1-5; possibly TRBD1 for D (6 bases). V was cut by 7 bases and J by 3 bases, with 16 bases left in between. CDR1 is MNHNY and CDR2 is SVGAGI in the germline V gene (reference sequence). The CDR3 sequence is 15 residues long.